This T cell receptor beta chain was captured in a study of blood T cell repertoires in COVID-19. Measured with immunoSEQ multiplex PCR; TCRdb has only the in-frame clones, and not every one. The table has around 430,000 clones, about 91% seen once; the top ten hold 10% to 15%. Between the trimmed V and J ends, which lost 6 bases and 9 bases, there was a span of 17 bases. CDR3 length: 13 amino acids. Germline lookup yields CDR1 MNHEY and CDR2 SVGAGI. The genes are TRBV6-5 and TRBJ1-1; the D gene is possibly TRBD1 (6 bases). The sequencing input was peripheral blood. The TCR was taken from a woman in her forties or fifties with COVID-19, enrolled during active disease. The CDR3 loop reads CASSPGGGQKAFF. The DNA for the CDR3 is TGTGCCAGCAGCCCCGGGGGGGGGCAGAAAGCTTTCTTT.